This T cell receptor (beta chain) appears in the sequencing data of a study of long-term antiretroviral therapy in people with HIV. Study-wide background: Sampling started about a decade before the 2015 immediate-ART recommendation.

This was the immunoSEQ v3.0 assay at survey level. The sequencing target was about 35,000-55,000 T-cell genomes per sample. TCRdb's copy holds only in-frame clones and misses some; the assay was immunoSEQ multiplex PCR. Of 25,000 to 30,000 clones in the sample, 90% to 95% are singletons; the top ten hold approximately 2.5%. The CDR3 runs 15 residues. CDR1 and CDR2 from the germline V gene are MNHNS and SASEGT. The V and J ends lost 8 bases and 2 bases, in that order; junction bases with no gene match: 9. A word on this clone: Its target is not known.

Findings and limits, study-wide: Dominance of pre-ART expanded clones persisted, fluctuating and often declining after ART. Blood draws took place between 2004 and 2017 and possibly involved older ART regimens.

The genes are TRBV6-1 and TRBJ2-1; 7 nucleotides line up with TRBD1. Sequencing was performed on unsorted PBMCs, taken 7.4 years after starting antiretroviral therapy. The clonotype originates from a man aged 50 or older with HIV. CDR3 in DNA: TGTGCCAGCGTGACAGGGTCTGTCGCCTACAATGAGCAGTTCTTC. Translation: CASVTGSVAYNEQFF.